This T cell receptor (beta chain) was obtained from a study of shared clonotypes between healthy human individuals. Trimming cost V 2 bases and J 2 bases, with 11 bases left between them. This CDR3 is 15 amino acids long. Germline V CDR1 and CDR2: MNHNS, SASEGT. Clones were read by immunoSEQ multiplex PCR, and TCRdb kept only the in-frame ones, dropping some. Counted here are about 2.4 million clones, 90% to 95% occurring once; the ten biggest clones make up roughly 0.39%. The chain combines TRBV6-1 with TRBJ2-3; D perhaps matches TRBD2 (6 bases). This TCR derives from a man in his late teens or twenties in good health. Some clones in this sample may be carry-over from other donors' samples. What was sequenced was naive CD4+ T cells from PBMCs. As to subset: CD45RA+ positively selected. The CDR3 nucleotides read TGTGCCAGCAGTGAAAGGGACTTATACACAGATACGCAGTATTTT. Translating gives CASSERDLYTDTQYF.